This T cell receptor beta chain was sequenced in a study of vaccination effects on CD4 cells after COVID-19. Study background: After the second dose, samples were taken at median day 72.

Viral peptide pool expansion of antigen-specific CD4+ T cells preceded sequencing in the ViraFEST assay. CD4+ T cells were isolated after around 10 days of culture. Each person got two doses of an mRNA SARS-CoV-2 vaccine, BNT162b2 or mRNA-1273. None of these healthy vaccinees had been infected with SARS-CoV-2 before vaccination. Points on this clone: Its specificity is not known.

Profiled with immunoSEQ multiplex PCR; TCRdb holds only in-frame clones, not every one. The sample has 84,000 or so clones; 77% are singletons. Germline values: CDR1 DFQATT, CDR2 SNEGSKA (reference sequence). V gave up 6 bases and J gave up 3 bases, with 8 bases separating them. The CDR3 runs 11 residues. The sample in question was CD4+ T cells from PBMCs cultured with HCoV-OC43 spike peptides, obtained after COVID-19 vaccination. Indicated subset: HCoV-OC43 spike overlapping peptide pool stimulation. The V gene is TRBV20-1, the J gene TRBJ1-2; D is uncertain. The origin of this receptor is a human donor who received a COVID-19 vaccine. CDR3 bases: TGCAGTGCCAAGATTGACTATGGCTACACCTTC. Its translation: CSAKIDYGYTF.